A single sample gave rise to the 21 T cell receptor beta chains below, sequenced in a study of OX40 agonist ivuxolimab in advanced cancers. Repertoires were generated with immunoSEQ multiplex PCR, while TCRdb's copy carries only in-frame clones and drops some. The sample includes about 70,000 clones, roughly 88% of them seen just once. Source: CD4+ or CD8+ T cells sorted from blood, taken in a trial of the OX40 agonist ivuxolimab. All receptors come from an adult with an advanced solid tumor such as melanoma, head and neck, liver or kidney cancer.

The chain couples TRBV6-5 to TRBJ2-3; tentatively, D is TRBD2 (5 bases). Trimming removed 6 bases from V and 4 bases from J, with 17 bases in between. The V gene's germline CDR1 is MNHEY and CDR2 SVGAGI. The CDR3 is 15 residues long. CDR3 region: CASSRWERAPDTQYF. DNA of the CDR3: TGTGCCAGCAGCCGCTGGGAGCGAGCCCCAGATACGCAGTATTTT.

The chain has TRBV5-6 and TRBJ2-7; D is unclear. This CDR3 contains 11 residues. In germline, CDR1 is SGHDT, CDR2 YYEEEE. Trimming stripped 3 bases from V and 4 bases from J, with 5 bases between. DNA of the CDR3: TGTGCCAGCAGCTCCCAGTACGAGCAGTACTTC. Protein sequence: CASSSQYEQYF.

This CDR3 is CASSTTGPGDNSPLHF. Written as DNA, the CDR3 is TGTGCCAGCAGTACGACAGGACCTGGAGACAATTCACCCCTCCACTTT. This chain uses TRBV2 with TRBJ1-6; weak D call: TRBD1 (6 bases). The CDR3 length is 16 residues. The V gene's germline CDR1 is SNHLY and CDR2 FYNNEI. Trimming pared 5 bases from V and 7 bases from J, leaving 18 bases between.

This rearrangement joins TRBV5-1 to TRBJ2-2; a possible D gene is TRBD1 (6 bases). The CDR3 sequence is 14 residues long. CDR1 and CDR2 (germline): SGHRS, YFSETQ. Trimming stripped 1 base from V and 5 bases from J, with 9 bases between. CDR3 DNA sequence: TGCGCCAGCAGCTTGCACAGGGAAACCGGGGAGCTGTTTTTT. It translates to CASSLHRETGELFF.

The rearrangement joins TRBV18 to TRBJ2-3; no definite D call. This CDR3 spans 12 amino acids. Trimming pared 0 bases from V and 6 bases from J, leaving 4 bases between. CDR1 and CDR2 from the germline V gene are KGHSH and LQKENI. The CDR3 is CASSPPTDTQYF. CDR3 sequence (DNA): TGTGCCAGCTCACCACCGACGGATACGCAGTATTTT.

V is TRBV5-6 and J is TRBJ1-2; D gene uncertain. V lost 2 bases and J 7 bases, leaving 12 bases between the germline ends. Germline values: CDR1 SGHDT, CDR2 YYEEEE. This CDR3 contains 13 residues. The CDR3: CASSFTPSGGYTF. Here the CDR3 DNA reads TGTGCCAGCAGCTTTACACCCTCGGGTGGCTACACCTTC.

This clone appeared once. The CDR3 protein is CASRVLKDTEAFF. The DNA of the CDR3 is TGTGCCAGCAGGGTATTAAAGGACACTGAAGCTTTCTTT. The chain combines TRBV6-1 with TRBJ1-1; D remains ambiguous. CDR1 and CDR2 from the germline V gene are MNHNS and SASEGT. Trimming took off 6 bases at V and 3 bases at J, with 11 bases between the two ends. This CDR3 is 13 amino acids long.

The V gene is TRBV9, the J gene TRBJ1-1; D is ambiguous. The CDR3 has 14 amino acids. Trimming cost V 0 bases and J 4 bases, with 10 bases left between them. The germline gives CDR1 SGDLS, CDR2 YYNGEE. The CDR3 DNA sequence: TGTGCCAGCAGCGTAGATAGGAGGTCCACTGAAGCTTTCTTT. Translating it yields CASSVDRRSTEAFF.

The rearrangement uses TRBV5-6 and TRBJ2-3; 7 bases agree with TRBD1. The CDR3 runs 14 residues. V trimming: 3 bases; J trimming: 2 bases; junction bases outside the gene matches: 3. Germline CDR1 and CDR2: SGHDT and YYEEEE. CDR3 coding DNA: TGTGCCAGCAGCTCCGGGACAGTCACAGATACGCAGTATTTT. It translates to CASSSGTVTDTQYF.

Written as DNA, the CDR3 is TGCGCCAGCAGCCAAACTAGCGGGAGCTACGAGCAGTACTTC. Residues: CASSQTSGSYEQYF. The V gene is TRBV5-1, the J gene TRBJ2-5; 11 bases match TRBD2. The end of the DNA aligns better with TRBJ2-7, so the J call may be wrong. Germline loops: CDR1 SGHRS, CDR2 YFSETQ. The CDR3 is 14 residues long.

This sequence joins TRBV9 and TRBJ2-7; no reliable D call. The CDR3 is 13 amino acids. The V end lost 0 bases, the J end lost 3 bases, and 7 bases lay between the germline ends. Germline CDR1 SGDLS, CDR2 YYNGEE. The CDR3 here is CASSVEDGYEQYF. The CDR3 DNA reads TGTGCCAGCAGCGTAGAAGACGGCTACGAGCAGTACTTC. Full variable domain (outside the CDR3, taken from reference TRBV9 and TRBJ2-7): DSGVTQTPKHLITATGQRVTLRCSPRSGDLSVYWYQQSLDQGLQFLIQYYNGEERAKGNILERFSAQQFPDLHSELNLSSLELGDSALYFCASSVEDGYEQYFGPGTRLTVT.

The rearrangement joins TRBV5-1 to TRBJ2-7; 9 positions agree with TRBD2. CDR3 length: 14 residues. The V and J ends lost 0 bases and 4 bases, in that order; junction bases with no gene match: 2. Germline values: CDR1 SGHRS, CDR2 YFSETQ. The CDR3 coding sequence is TGCGCCAGCAGCTTGGGACTAGCGGTTTACGAGCAGTACTTC. Its translation: CASSLGLAVYEQYF.

This clone has only one observation. This chain uses TRBV6-6 with TRBJ1-2; tentatively, D is TRBD1 (6 bases). Germline-derived CDR1 and CDR2 are MNHNY and SVGAGI (reference sequence). V was pared by 6 bases and J by 1 base, with 12 bases between. The CDR3 runs to 14 residues. CDR3 in DNA: TGTGCCAGCAGGCCCGGGACACTTAACTATGGCTACACCTTC. Translation: CASRPGTLNYGYTF.

CDR3 coding DNA: TGTGCCAGCATAGTCGGCTGGGGCGGGGAGCTGTTTTTT. Protein sequence: CASIVGWGGELFF. V usage is TRBV6-1 and J usage is TRBJ2-2, with D uncertain. This CDR3 has 13 residues. Per the germline V gene, CDR1 is MNHNS and CDR2 is SASEGT. The V gene lost 7 bases and the J gene lost 7 bases, with 13 bases spanning the gap.

V is TRBV19 and J is TRBJ1-3; D ambiguous. V lost 4 bases and J 4 bases, leaving 11 bases between the germline ends. The CDR3 totals 14 residues. CDR1 LNHDA and CDR2 SQIVND come from the germline V gene (reference sequence). In nucleotides, the CDR3 is TGTGCCAGTAGTACAACATGGACGGGAAACACCATATATTTT. As protein: CASSTTWTGNTIYF.

This clone was picked up a small number of times. The chain links TRBV27 to TRBJ2-1; 10 bases match TRBD2. With 2 bases clipped from V and 8 bases from J, the junction kept 9 bases outside the gene matches. Germline CDR1 is MNHEY and CDR2 is SMNVEV (reference sequence). This CDR3 region has 16 residues. The CDR3 nucleotides read TGTGCCAGCAGTTTAAGGCCCAGCGGGGGGGGCGATGAGCAGTTCTTC. Translating it yields CASSLRPSGGGDEQFF.

The J gene is TRBJ1-1, the V gene TRBV4-1; no clear D. This CDR3 region has 16 residues. Per the germline V gene, CDR1 is MGHRA and CDR2 is YSYEKL. Deletions cut 3 bases from V and 2 bases from J, with 16 bases between. CDR3 sequence (DNA): TGCGCCAGCAGCCACGCCGACGGGCACCCAAACACTGAAGCTTTCTTT. Translating it yields CASSHADGHPNTEAFF.

The chain carries TRBV19 and TRBJ2-5, with 7 bases aligning to TRBD1. J was trimmed by 1 base and V by 3 bases; bases with no gene match: 5. The CDR3 contains 15 residues. Germline CDR1 reads LNHDA; CDR2 reads SQIVND (reference sequence). The CDR3: CASSIKTGAQETQYF. The CDR3 DNA follows: TGTGCCAGTAGTATCAAAACAGGGGCCCAAGAGACCCAGTACTTC. Together with reference TRBV19 and TRBJ2-5, the CDR3 gives the full variable domain: DGGITQSPKYLFRKEGQNVTLSCEQNLNHDAMYWYRQDPGQGLRLIYYSQIVNDFQKGDIAEGYSVSREKKESFPLTVTSAQKNPTAFYLCASSIKTGAQETQYFGPGTRLLVL.

The CDR3, as DNA: TGTGCCAGCAGCCAGCCTAGCGGGGAGCTAACACTGCGCACAGATACGCAGTATTTT. Its translation is CASSQPSGELTLRTDTQYF. The chain links TRBV4-2 to TRBJ2-3, with 9 bases identical to TRBD2. This CDR3 region has 19 residues. V shed 3 bases, J shed 1 base, and the junction held 14 bases outside the gene matches. Looked up from germline, CDR1 is LGHNA and CDR2 is YNFKEQ.

This clone was counted once. This chain joins TRBV15 and TRBJ2-3, with TRBD2 matching over 8 bases. After removal of 1 base from V and 4 bases from J, the junction contained 7 bases not matched to a gene. The length of the CDR3 is 16 residues. CDR1 and CDR2 (germline): LNHNV, YYDKDF (reference sequence). The DNA of the CDR3 is TGTGCCACCAGCAGAGGGGCGGGAGGAACCGCAGATACGCAGTATTTT. Translated: CATSRGAGGTADTQYF. Full variable domain (missing parts from reference TRBV15 and TRBJ2-3): DAMVIQNPRYQVTQFGKPVTLSCSQTLNHNVMYWYQQKSSQAPKLLFHYYDKDFNNEADTPDNFQSRRPNTSFCFLDIRSPGLGDTAMYLCATSRGAGGTADTQYFGPGTRLTVL.

This chain uses TRBV29-1 with TRBJ2-2; TRBD2 matches 10 bases. Germline assignment: CDR1 SQVTM and CDR2 ANQGSEA. J was trimmed by 4 bases and V by 2 bases; bases with no gene match: 4. The CDR3 covers 15 residues. CDR3 residues: CSVESPSGGTGELFF. In DNA, the CDR3 is TGCAGCGTTGAATCTCCTAGCGGGGGCACCGGGGAGCTGTTTTTT.